The rows below give T cell receptor beta chains drawn from one sample of a study of T cell responses to AZD1222 COVID-19 vaccine. This table comes from immunoSEQ multiplex PCR, and its TCRdb copy is limited to in-frame clones, with some not included. This sample has around 120,000 clones; roughly 84% occur once, and the top ten carry roughly 8%. Sequencing used peripheral blood, obtained on day 0 of AZD1222 vaccination. The receptors derive from an adult in good health. Each CDR3 is given with its conserved first and last residue. A D gene is named only where the DNA matches it firmly. Clone size, where shown, is once, few, many, or a class for clones that have expanded.

abundance: -; j_gene: TRBJ1-1; v_gene: TRBV6-2/TRBV6-3; d_gene: -; CDR3nt: TGTGCCAGCAGTACTTTGACGCAAGCTTTCTTT; CDR3aa: CASSTLTQAFF
abundance: -; j_gene: TRBJ2-6; v_gene: TRBV9; d_gene: TRBD1; CDR3nt: TGTGCCAGCAGCGTAAAGGGGGCAGGAGGGGCCAACGTCCTGACTTTC; CDR3aa: CASSVKGAGGANVLTF
abundance: -; j_gene: TRBJ2-1; v_gene: TRBV7-9; d_gene: -; CDR3nt: TGTGCCAGCAGCTTTGAATTGGACAATGAGCAGTTCTTC; CDR3aa: CASSFELDNEQFF
abundance: many; j_gene: TRBJ2-1; v_gene: TRBV2; d_gene: TRBD1; CDR3nt: TGTGCCAGCAGTGGCCCTAGGACAGGGGGTACCGATGAGCAGTTCTTC; CDR3aa: CASSGPRTGGTDEQFF
abundance: -; j_gene: TRBJ2-5; v_gene: TRBV5-6; d_gene: -; CDR3nt: TGTGCCAGCAGCTTACCACTGGAGGTGGAGACCCAGTACTTC; CDR3aa: CASSLPLEVETQYF
abundance: -; j_gene: TRBJ1-3; v_gene: TRBV6-5; d_gene: TRBD1; CDR3nt: TGTGCCAGCAGTTGGACAGGGGAAAACACCATATATTTT; CDR3aa: CASSWTGENTIYF
abundance: once; j_gene: TRBJ1-6; v_gene: TRBV19; d_gene: -; CDR3nt: TGTGCCAGTTCAGGGGAAGCCTATAATTCACCCCTCCACTTT; CDR3aa: CASSGEAYNSPLHF
abundance: -; j_gene: TRBJ2-2; v_gene: TRBV28; d_gene: -; CDR3nt: TGTGCCAGCAGGACCCATAAACGCGGGACAGCCTCCGGGGAGCTGTTTTTT; CDR3aa: CASRTHKRGTASGELFF
abundance: -; j_gene: TRBJ2-1; v_gene: TRBV3-1/TRBV3-2; d_gene: TRBD2; CDR3nt: TGTGCCAGCAGCCGAATACTAGCGGGGGGTTACAATGAGCAGTTCTTC; CDR3aa: CASSRILAGGYNEQFF
abundance: -; j_gene: TRBJ1-1; v_gene: TRBV10-3; d_gene: -; CDR3nt: TGTGCCATCAGTGGGTCGGGGGGGGCTTATCTCGGCACTGAAGCTTTCTTT; CDR3aa: CAISGSGGAYLGTEAFF
abundance: -; j_gene: TRBJ1-1; v_gene: TRBV28; d_gene: -; CDR3nt: TGTGCCAGCACCTCTTACGGGGACCCCTCTCTCACTGAAGCTTTCTTT; CDR3aa: CASTSYGDPSLTEAFF
abundance: -; j_gene: TRBJ1-2; v_gene: TRBV6-5; d_gene: -; CDR3nt: TGTGCCAGCAGTCTACAAAGGGGGTATGGCTACACCTTC; CDR3aa: CASSLQRGYGYTF
abundance: -; j_gene: TRBJ2-1; v_gene: TRBV27; d_gene: -; CDR3nt: TGTGCCAGCAGTTTAAGGTATGGGGCCGATAGTGAGCAGTTCTTC; CDR3aa: CASSLRYGADSEQFF
abundance: few; j_gene: TRBJ2-3; v_gene: TRBV30; d_gene: -; CDR3nt: TGTGCCTCCCCACGAGGGGGCACAGATACGCAGTATTTT; CDR3aa: CASPRGGTDTQYF
abundance: -; j_gene: TRBJ2-5; v_gene: TRBV2; d_gene: -; CDR3nt: TGTGCCAGCAGTGATTTTGGGGGGGCAGAGACCCAGTACTTC; CDR3aa: CASSDFGGAETQYF
abundance: -; j_gene: TRBJ1-6; v_gene: TRBV2; d_gene: -; CDR3nt: TGTGCCAGCAGGGAGGAATACCAATCACCCCTCCACTTT; CDR3aa: CASREEYQSPLHF
abundance: -; j_gene: TRBJ2-7; v_gene: TRBV28; d_gene: TRBD2; CDR3nt: TGTGCCAGCAGCATGGACTTTAGCGGGAGGGCCTACGAGCAGTACTTC; CDR3aa: CASSMDFSGRAYEQYF
abundance: -; j_gene: TRBJ2-2; v_gene: TRBV6-5; d_gene: TRBD2; CDR3nt: TGTGCCAGCAGTTCCGGACTAGCGGGGGAGCCCGGGGAGCTGTTTTTT; CDR3aa: CASSSGLAGEPGELFF
abundance: -; j_gene: TRBJ2-2; v_gene: TRBV7-2; d_gene: TRBD1; CDR3nt: TGTGCCAGCGGCCGGGACAGGGGACCCGGGGAGCTGTTTTTT; CDR3aa: CASGRDRGPGELFF
abundance: -; j_gene: TRBJ1-5; v_gene: TRBV4-1; d_gene: -; CDR3nt: TGCGCCAGCAGCCAAGTACTGGGGAATCAGCCCCAGCATTTT; CDR3aa: CASSQVLGNQPQHF
abundance: -; j_gene: TRBJ2-1; v_gene: TRBV7-2; d_gene: -; CDR3nt: TGTGCCAGCAGCTTAGCGGGCGGACCCTACAATGAGCAGTTCTTC; CDR3aa: CASSLAGGPYNEQFF
abundance: -; j_gene: TRBJ2-1; v_gene: TRBV7-7; d_gene: -; CDR3nt: TGTGCCAGCAGCTTAGGTCTAGGCGTCTACAATGAGCAGTTCTTC; CDR3aa: CASSLGLGVYNEQFF
abundance: -; j_gene: TRBJ1-2; v_gene: TRBV19; d_gene: -; CDR3nt: TGTGCCAGTAGTATCGTTCCCGGGATCCCGTCTTATGGCTACACCTTC; CDR3aa: CASSIVPGIPSYGYTF
abundance: few; j_gene: TRBJ2-2; v_gene: TRBV14; d_gene: -; CDR3nt: TGTGCCAGCAGCCAAGAACTGGGCAACACCGGGGAGCTGTTTTTT; CDR3aa: CASSQELGNTGELFF
abundance: -; j_gene: TRBJ2-5; v_gene: TRBV11-2; d_gene: TRBD1; CDR3nt: TGTGCCAGCAGCTTGGACAGGGGGCGTTCGGCGACCCAGTACTTC; CDR3aa: CASSLDRGRSATQYF
abundance: -; j_gene: TRBJ2-7; v_gene: TRBV3-1/TRBV3-2; d_gene: -; CDR3nt: TGTGCCAGCAGCCAAGGCTCTACATACGAGCAGTACTTC; CDR3aa: CASSQGSTYEQYF
abundance: -; j_gene: TRBJ1-5; v_gene: TRBV6-5; d_gene: TRBD1; CDR3nt: TGTGCCAGCAGTTGGGGACAGGGGAGGGATCAGCCCCAGCATTTT; CDR3aa: CASSWGQGRDQPQHF
abundance: -; j_gene: TRBJ2-7; v_gene: TRBV6-5; d_gene: TRBD1; CDR3nt: TGTGCCAGCAGAGAGCAGACAGGGTCCTACGAGCAGTACTTC; CDR3aa: CASREQTGSYEQYF
abundance: -; j_gene: TRBJ1-1; v_gene: TRBV2; d_gene: -; CDR3nt: TGTGCCAGCACCTTAGGACAGAACACTGAAGCTTTCTTT; CDR3aa: CASTLGQNTEAFF
abundance: -; j_gene: TRBJ1-6; v_gene: TRBV11-2; d_gene: TRBD1; CDR3nt: TGTGCCAGCACCACAAGGGGGCGGGATTCACCCCTCCACTTT; CDR3aa: CASTTRGRDSPLHF
abundance: -; j_gene: TRBJ2-7; v_gene: TRBV3-1/TRBV3-2; d_gene: TRBD1; CDR3nt: TGTGCCAGCAGCCAAGATTGGGTTAGGGACAGGGGGCGGTACGAGCAGTACTTC; CDR3aa: CASSQDWVRDRGRYEQYF
abundance: -; j_gene: TRBJ1-1; v_gene: TRBV5-1; d_gene: -; CDR3nt: TGCGCCAGCAGCTTTACGACAGGCTTGGACACTGAAGCTTTCTTT; CDR3aa: CASSFTTGLDTEAFF
abundance: -; j_gene: TRBJ2-1; v_gene: TRBV5-1; d_gene: -; CDR3nt: TGCGCCAGCAGCTTGGACCGGAGCTCCTACAATGAGCAGTTCTTC; CDR3aa: CASSLDRSSYNEQFF
abundance: -; j_gene: TRBJ2-2; v_gene: TRBV6-4; d_gene: TRBD2; CDR3nt: TGTGCCAGCCGAGGACTAGCGCTCAACACCGGGGAGCTGTTTTTT; CDR3aa: CASRGLALNTGELFF
abundance: -; j_gene: TRBJ1-5; v_gene: TRBV19; d_gene: -; CDR3nt: TGTGCCAGTACCCTCGACAGGTACGATCAGCCCCAGCATTTT; CDR3aa: CASTLDRYDQPQHF
abundance: -; j_gene: TRBJ2-1; v_gene: TRBV14; d_gene: -; CDR3nt: TGTGCCAGCAGCCAAGGTGTAGAGCGACAATCCTACAATGAGCAGTTCTTC; CDR3aa: CASSQGVERQSYNEQFF
abundance: many; j_gene: TRBJ2-7; v_gene: TRBV7-9; d_gene: -; CDR3nt: TGTGCCAGCAGCTTAGGGGCGGGGTCCGAGCAGTACTTC; CDR3aa: CASSLGAGSEQYF
abundance: -; j_gene: TRBJ1-5; v_gene: TRBV7-2; d_gene: -; CDR3nt: TGTGCCAGCAGCACTTCAGGGTGCAGGGAAAGTTATCAGCCCCAGCATTTT; CDR3aa: CASSTSGCRESYQPQHF
abundance: -; j_gene: TRBJ2-7; v_gene: TRBV9; d_gene: TRBD2; CDR3nt: TGTGCCAGCAGCGCGGGACTAGCGGGAAATGGCGAGCAGTACTTC; CDR3aa: CASSAGLAGNGEQYF
abundance: -; j_gene: TRBJ2-4; v_gene: TRBV5-6; d_gene: TRBD1; CDR3nt: TGTGCCAGCAGCTTGAGGGGGCAGAGCATTCAGTACTTC; CDR3aa: CASSLRGQSIQYF
abundance: -; j_gene: TRBJ1-1; v_gene: TRBV6-5; d_gene: -; CDR3nt: TGTGCCAGCAGTTACTTGGGAGGAATGAACACTGAAGCTTTCTTT; CDR3aa: CASSYLGGMNTEAFF